In this sample, the clone carrying this T cell receptor (beta chain) turned up many times. This entry comes from a study of T cells in Graves' hyperthyroidism and ophthalmopathy. RNA transcripts served as the template for amplifying TCR beta CDR3 regions. During a first-round RT-PCR of the TCR CDR3, the HTBI primer set was used. TCRdb ran MiXCR on the multiplex PCR reads and lists one entry per CDR3 protein. The sample lists 550,000 to 650,000 distinct CDR3 sequences, 12% to 15% occurring once. The germline gives CDR1 MDHEN, CDR2 SYDVKM. The CDR3 contains 14 residues. The V end lost 7 bases, the J end lost 0 bases, and 12 bases lay between the germline ends. Stability of Graves' hyperthyroidism was defined as absent ophthalmopathy progression within 18 months. Uncontrolled infection, other autoimmune disease, pregnancy or lactation led to exclusion.

The TCR comes from a woman aged 40 to 50 with Graves' hyperthyroidism. The chain has TRBV28 and TRBJ1-2, with D uncertain. The sequencing sample was made of blood. The CDR3 sequence: CASNIAPANYGYTF. The CDR3 bases are TGTGCCAGCAATATTGCTCCAGCTAACTATGGCTACACCTTC.